This T cell receptor (beta chain) was obtained from a study of blood T cells in healthy people across ages. Deletions cut 3 bases from V and 5 bases from J, with 11 bases between. The CDR3 is made up of 13 amino acids. CDR1 KGHSH and CDR2 LQKENI come from the germline V gene. Caucasian, healthy and from Russia, the donors were aged between roughly 6 and 95. Each sample yielded at least 6 million isolated PBMCs. Combining a sample-barcoded 5' primer with a J-beta primer mix, a second PCR ran for roughly 7 to 11 cycles. TCRdb used MiXCR to reprocess the 5' RACE reads, holding one entry per CDR3 protein. The top ten clones hold around a fifth of a sample with about a million distinct CDR3 sequences, just over 50% of them seen once. On this clonotype: Its antigen remains unknown.

Whole-study findings and limits: Per million T cells, TCR beta diversity dropped about linearly as age rose.

Input material: blood. This TCR was sampled from an older woman in good health. The rearrangement joins TRBV18 to TRBJ2-7; D might be TRBD1 (6 bases). Here the CDR3 DNA reads TGTGCCAGCTCACCGGGCAGGGGAGACGAGCAGTACTTC. It specifies CASSPGRGDEQYF.